One and the same sample provided the 27 T cell receptor beta chains below, sequenced in a study of control samples from healthy donors and cancer patients. TCRdb keeps only in-frame clones here, not all; method: immunoSEQ multiplex PCR. Of some 250,000 clones listed, around 79% are singletons. The specimen sequenced was PBMCs. These receptors were obtained from a woman in her sixties with lung cancer.

The chain links TRBV19 to TRBJ2-5, with 8 positions matching TRBD2. The germline V gene has CDR1 LNHDA and CDR2 SQIVND (reference sequence). V lost 7 bases to trimming and J lost 5 bases; unmatched junction nucleotides: 15. There are 16 residues in the CDR3. The CDR3 DNA reads as TGTGCCAGTACCTCCCCCGGGGTAGCGGGGTATGAGACCCAGTACTTC. Translation gives CASTSPGVAGYETQYF. The full variable domain, its missing parts supplied by reference TRBV19 and TRBJ2-5, is DGGITQSPKYLFRKEGQNVTLSCEQNLNHDAMYWYRQDPGQGLRLIYYSQIVNDFQKGDIAEGYSVSREKKESFPLTVTSAQKNPTAFYLCASTSPGVAGYETQYFGPGTRLLVL.

V is TRBV7-9 and J is TRBJ1-2; no clear D gene. Germline V gene sequence: CDR1 SEHNR, CDR2 FQNEAQ (reference sequence). The CDR3 runs to 16 residues. Trimming removed 5 bases from V and 3 bases from J, with 19 bases in between. The CDR3 nucleotides read TGTGCCAGCAGCCTCCTATCTATAGGCTATGACTATGGCTACACCTTC. This sequence encodes CASSLLSIGYDYGYTF.

The chain recombines TRBV5-1 with TRBJ2-5; TRBD1 is a possible D gene (6 bases). Trimming took 4 bases from V and 2 from J, leaving 12 bases between them. CDR1 SGHRS and CDR2 YFSETQ come from the germline V gene. This CDR3 has 14 residues. The CDR3 region has the DNA TGCGCCAGCAGCGTTGGACAGCTTCAAGAGACCCAGTACTTC. It is translated as CASSVGQLQETQYF.

This chain links TRBV19 with TRBJ1-5, with TRBD1 as a possible D gene (5 bases). The CDR3 is made up of 16 amino acids. V was shortened by 2 bases and J by 1 base, with 12 bases between the two germline ends. The V gene's germline CDR1 is LNHDA and CDR2 SQIVND (reference sequence). The CDR3 DNA reads TGTGCCAGTAGTATATTTGGGGCTAGGAGCAATCAGCCCCAGCATTTT. Translating it yields CASSIFGARSNQPQHF.

The gene calls are TRBV30 and TRBJ2-1; no clear D. The CDR3 is made up of 11 amino acids. Trimming shortened V by 0 bases and J by 9 bases, and 6 bases separated the two germline ends. Germline V gives CDR1 GTSNPN, CDR2 SVGIG (reference sequence). The CDR3 sequence is CAWSVNSEQFF. The CDR3, as DNA: TGTGCCTGGAGTGTAAACAGTGAGCAGTTCTTC.

The chain employs TRBV5-6 and TRBJ2-1; D not resolved. This CDR3 comprises 12 residues. The V gene lost 0 bases and the J gene lost 5 bases, with 3 bases spanning the gap. Germline loops: CDR1 SGHDT, CDR2 YYEEEE. As DNA, the CDR3 is TGTGCCAGCAGCTTGGTTAACAATGAGCAGTTCTTC. Its protein product is CASSLVNNEQFF.

This clone was seen a few times. The rearrangement links TRBV7-9 to TRBJ2-7, with D unresolved. V was cut by 5 bases and J by 2 bases, with 1 base left in between. The length of the CDR3 is 10 residues. Germline lookup yields CDR1 SEHNR and CDR2 FQNEAQ (reference sequence). The CDR3 region is CASSPYEQYF. The CDR3, as DNA: TGTGCCAGCAGCCCCTACGAGCAGTACTTC.

The chain has TRBV20-1 and TRBJ2-7; 11 positions agree with TRBD1. Trimming cost V 3 bases and J 7 bases; bases outside gene matches: 8. The germline gives CDR1 DFQATT, CDR2 SNEGSKA (reference sequence). CDR3 size: 14 residues. Written as DNA, the CDR3 is TGCAGTGCTAGTTTGTTTGGGACAGGGGGGGAGCAGTACTTC. Encoded protein: CSASLFGTGGEQYF.

Only one count was recorded for this clone. V usage is TRBV18 and J usage is TRBJ1-2; 10 bases fit TRBD1. The CDR3 covers 13 residues. CDR1 KGHSH and CDR2 LQKENI come from the germline V gene. The V and J ends lost 3 bases and 8 bases, in that order; junction bases with no gene match: 3. CDR3 amino acids: CASSPTGGQGYTF. CDR3 nucleotide sequence: TGTGCCAGCTCACCGACAGGGGGCCAGGGCTACACCTTC.

V gene TRBV4-1 combines with J gene TRBJ2-7; D is uncertain. CDR1 is MGHRA and CDR2 is YSYEKL in the germline V gene. The germline V and J ends were trimmed by 6 bases and 0 bases, with 12 bases remaining between them. The CDR3 covers 14 residues. The CDR3 DNA reads as TGCGCCAGCAGTATGGAAGCCCACTCCTACGAGCAGTACTTC. Translating gives CASSMEAHSYEQYF.

This rearrangement joins TRBV19 to TRBJ1-4; D is unresolved. The CDR3 length is 13 residues. The germline V gene encodes CDR1 LNHDA and CDR2 SQIVND (reference sequence). The ends were cut back, 6 bases at V and 6 bases at J, with 11 bases in the middle. CDR3 sequence reads: CASRSRGDEKLFF. As DNA, the CDR3 is TGTGCCAGTAGGTCCCGGGGAGATGAAAAACTGTTTTTT. Full variable domain (rest looked up from reference TRBV19 and TRBJ1-4): DGGITQSPKYLFRKEGQNVTLSCEQNLNHDAMYWYRQDPGQGLRLIYYSQIVNDFQKGDIAEGYSVSREKKESFPLTVTSAQKNPTAFYLCASRSRGDEKLFFGSGTQLSVL.

This clone was picked up a small number of times. The chain links TRBV5-1 to TRBJ2-7; 10 bases match TRBD2. The CDR3 runs to 16 residues. The ends lost 4 bases at V and 0 bases at J; junction bases unmatched: 7. Germline V gene data show CDR1 as SGHRS and CDR2 as YFSETQ. Written as DNA, the CDR3 is TGCGCCAGCAGCCCTAGCGGGGGCCGGAGCTCCTACGAGCAGTACTTC. This translates into CASSPSGGRSSYEQYF.

The V and J genes are TRBV5-1 and TRBJ2-1; a possible D gene is TRBD2 (6 bases). This CDR3 has 18 amino acids. Per germline, CDR1 SGHRS and CDR2 YFSETQ. Trimming took off 5 bases at V and 4 bases at J, with 25 bases between the two ends. The CDR3 DNA follows: TGCGCCAGCAGTCTCATGGGACGGGGGACCCCGACTTACAATGAGCAGTTCTTC. This translates into CASSLMGRGTPTYNEQFF.

The chain carries TRBV11-1 and TRBJ2-5; tentatively, D is TRBD1 (6 bases). The CDR3 has 11 residues. V was cut by 5 bases and J by 9 bases, with 10 bases left in between. Germline CDR1 SGHAT, CDR2 FQDESV (reference sequence). The CDR3 here is CASSQAGAQYF. The DNA for the CDR3 is TGTGCCAGCAGCCAGGCAGGGGCCCAGTACTTC.

J is TRBJ1-5 and V is TRBV5-8; D is ambiguous. Looked up from germline, CDR1 is SGHTS and CDR2 is YDEGEE. The CDR3 consists of 14 residues. Between the trimmed V and J ends, which lost 3 bases and 0 bases, there was a span of 7 bases. The CDR3 here is CASSSGHSNQPQHF. For the CDR3, the DNA is TGTGCCAGCAGCTCGGGCCATAGCAATCAGCCCCAGCATTTT.

The V call is TRBV2, the J call TRBJ1-2; D is undetermined. CDR1 is SNHLY, CDR2 FYNNEI, per germline. The CDR3 runs to 12 residues. The V gene lost 3 bases and the J gene lost 3 bases, with 5 bases spanning the gap. CDR3 sequence reads: CASSDRDYGYTF. CDR3 in DNA: TGTGCCAGCAGTGACCGCGACTATGGCTACACCTTC.

V is TRBV7-9 and J is TRBJ1-5; D ambiguous. Germline V gene data show CDR1 as SEHNR and CDR2 as FQNEAQ (reference sequence). The CDR3 consists of 13 residues. With 4 bases removed from V and 3 bases from J, the gap between germline ends came to 7 bases. CDR3 nucleotides: TGTGCCAGCAGCTACGGAGACAATCAGCCCCAGCATTTT. Protein sequence: CASSYGDNQPQHF.

The chain recombines TRBV9 with TRBJ2-3; 9 bases agree with TRBD2. There are 16 residues in the CDR3. The germline gives CDR1 SGDLS, CDR2 YYNGEE. V gave up 0 bases and J gave up 1 base; unmatched junction bases: 3. The CDR3 sequence is CASSVEIAGGTDTQYF. The CDR3 DNA reads TGTGCCAGCAGCGTAGAAATAGCGGGAGGCACAGATACGCAGTATTTT.

V is TRBV5-4 and J is TRBJ2-1, with TRBD2 matching 11 bases. Looked up from germline, CDR1 is SGHNT and CDR2 is YYREEE (reference sequence). Trimming cost V 0 bases and J 10 bases; bases outside gene matches: 6. The CDR3 contains 15 residues. The CDR3 is CASSLVSSGGKEQFF. CDR3 DNA sequence: TGTGCCAGCAGCTTGGTTTCTAGCGGGGGGAAGGAGCAGTTCTTC. The whole variable domain, remainder taken from reference TRBV5-4 and TRBJ2-1, is ETGVTQSPTHLIKTRGQQVTLRCSSQSGHNTVSWYQQALGQGPQFIFQYYREEENGRGNFPPRFSGLQFPNYSSELNVNALELDDSALYLCASSLVSSGGKEQFFGPGTRLTVL.

J is TRBJ2-3 and V is TRBV2, with D hard to call. Trimming cost V 4 bases and J 1 base, with 6 bases left between them. Per germline, CDR1 SNHLY and CDR2 FYNNEI. The length of the CDR3 is 13 residues. CDR3 in DNA: TGTGCCAGCAGTGTCATGGGCACAGATACGCAGTATTTT. Its translation: CASSVMGTDTQYF.

This sequence joins TRBV6-5 and TRBJ1-2; no firm D call. Trimming left V 6 bases short and J 4 bases short, with 18 bases between. The CDR3 covers 15 residues. Germline V gives CDR1 MNHEY, CDR2 SVGAGI. The DNA for the CDR3 is TGTGCCAGCAGCGCCGCGGGCAGTGGACCCTATGGCTACACCTTC. Residues: CASSAAGSGPYGYTF.

With respect to this clone: The junction departs from the called germline gene at one end, perhaps through a read error. J is TRBJ2-5 and V is TRBV7-9; no clear D. Germline assignment: CDR1 SEHNR and CDR2 FQNEAQ (reference sequence). This CDR3 region has 13 residues. This chain's CDR3 is CASIPRDQETQYF. As DNA, the CDR3 is TGTGCAAGCATCCCAAGGGACCAAGAGACCCAGTACTTC.

The chain couples TRBV5-4 to TRBJ1-2; no firm D call. The length of the CDR3 is 15 residues. Per the germline V gene, CDR1 is SGHNT and CDR2 is YYREEE (reference sequence). V lost 0 bases and J 6 bases, leaving 15 bases between the germline ends. The CDR3 region has the DNA TGTGCCAGCAGCTTGGTAGACCTGCGAGCGAATGGCTACACCTTC. It codes for CASSLVDLRANGYTF. The full variable domain, completed using reference TRBV5-4 and TRBJ1-2, is ETGVTQSPTHLIKTRGQQVTLRCSSQSGHNTVSWYQQALGQGPQFIFQYYREEENGRGNFPPRFSGLQFPNYSSELNVNALELDDSALYLCASSLVDLRANGYTFGSGTRLTVV.

The J gene is TRBJ2-7, the V gene TRBV10-3; D is uncertain. Germline V gives CDR1 ENHRY, CDR2 SYGVKD. The CDR3 totals 17 residues. V lost 0 bases to trimming and J lost 6 bases, with 21 bases between them. CDR3 DNA sequence: TGTGCCATCAGTGAGTCGAGATTGCGGAACGTCGCAAGCGAGCAGTACTTC. The encoded protein is CAISESRLRNVASEQYF.

The chain uses TRBV7-3 and TRBJ2-3; no clear D gene. The CDR3 runs to 13 residues. V was cut by 5 bases and J by 2 bases, with 8 bases left in between. CDR1 SGHTA and CDR2 FQGTGA come from the germline V gene. This CDR3 is CASSRAPTDTQYF. CDR3 nucleotide sequence: TGTGCCAGCAGCCGTGCCCCCACAGATACGCAGTATTTT.

J is TRBJ2-1 and V is TRBV10-3; D may be TRBD2 (5 bases). The CDR3 spans 17 residues. V shed 1 base and J shed 5 bases, with 18 bases lying between them. CDR1 and CDR2 (germline): ENHRY, SYGVKD. CDR3 sequence reads: CAISELDPRVANNEQFF. CDR3 sequence (DNA): TGTGCCATCAGTGAGTTGGACCCGAGGGTAGCCAACAATGAGCAGTTCTTC.

V usage is TRBV15 and J usage is TRBJ2-3; TRBD2 is a possible D gene (6 bases). Trimming removed 8 bases from V and 2 bases from J, with 17 bases in between. The CDR3 has 15 amino acids. CDR1 and CDR2 from the germline V gene are LNHNV and YYDKDF (reference sequence). CDR3 bases: TGTGCCACCGGAGGTCGGGGGATCAACACAGATACGCAGTATTTT. Its translation: CATGGRGINTDTQYF.